Many counts were recorded for the clone carrying this T cell receptor (beta chain). The sample comes from a study of T cells in Graves' hyperthyroidism and ophthalmopathy. Study-wide context: Once the initial diagnosis was made, peripheral blood was obtained before any treatment.

Amplification targeted TCR beta CDR3 regions from RNA transcripts. First-round RT-PCR of the TCR CDR3 relied on the HTBI primer set. TCRdb fed the multiplex PCR reads into MiXCR, producing one record per CDR3 protein. The sample has 350,000 to 450,000 distinct CDR3 sequences; roughly an eighth are singletons. The J segment lost 5 bases and the V segment lost 5 bases, leaving 10 bases of the junction unmatched. The V gene's germline CDR1 is SGHAT and CDR2 FQNNGV. The CDR3 runs 15 residues. Clinical Activity Scores of at least 3, NOSPECS grades of at least 4 and durations under 3 months characterized ophthalmopathy patients. Every diagnosis used clinical symptoms, serum thyroxine and TRAb, thyroid ultrasound and orbital computed tomography. The PBMCs studied were ones that came from 9 to 10 ml fresh peripheral blood.

The sequencing input was blood. This chain links TRBV11-2 with TRBJ2-5; 8 bases fit TRBD2. This TCR came from a man aged 50-59 years with Graves' ophthalmopathy. DNA for the CDR3: TGTGCCAGCAGCGAAGGGACTAGGCGCGGGGAGACCCAGTACTTC. This encodes CASSEGTRRGETQYF.